A single sample gave rise to the 21 T cell receptor beta chains below, sequenced in a study. TCRdb lists the instrument as Illumina MiSeq. TCRdb reworked the public reads: Q25 trimming with fastp, MiXCR clone assembly, productive beta chains retained. Rows with a matching CDR3 protein are joined into one entry that keeps the most common DNA and genes. In all, the sample holds some 3,500 distinct CDR3 sequences, and over 7.5% of those were seen once. The ten largest clones represent 5.5% to 7% of the sample. The sample taken for sequencing was CD4+ T cells from synovial fluid. These receptors were taken from a human donor with rheumatoid arthritis.

In its sample, this clonotype is medium-sized. The chain couples TRBV7-2 to TRBJ2-5; 7 bases are a match to TRBD1. The ends lost 1 base at V and 3 bases at J; junction bases unmatched: 2. The CDR3 loop spans 14 amino acids. CDR1 and CDR2 (germline): SGHTA, FQGNSA. The CDR3 spells CASSLVDREETQYF. In nucleotides, the CDR3 is TGTGCCAGCAGCTTAGTCGACAGGGAAGAGACCCAGTACTTC. The variable domain in full, with the rest retrieved from reference TRBV7-2 and TRBJ2-5, is GAGVSQSPSNKVTEKGKDVELRCDPISGHTALYWYRQSLGQGLEFLIYFQGNSAPDKSGLPSDRFSAERTGGSVSTLTIQRTQQEDSAVYLCASSLVDREETQYFGPGTRLLVL.

In this sample, this clonotype is medium-sized (0.01 to 0.1%). This chain joins TRBV20-1 and TRBJ1-6, with D tentatively TRBD1 (6 bases). Trimming pared 2 bases from V and 4 bases from J, leaving 15 bases between. The CDR3 consists of 16 residues. Germline CDR1 and CDR2: DFQATT and SNEGSKA (reference sequence). The chain's CDR3 is CSARTWGQSYNSPLHF. The CDR3 DNA follows: TGCAGTGCTAGAACCTGGGGGCAGAGTTATAATTCACCCCTCCACTTT.

This clonotype is categorized as medium-sized. The gene calls are TRBV28 and TRBJ2-3, with TRBD1 as a possible D gene (5 bases). V lost 8 bases to trimming and J lost 10 bases, with 16 bases between them. Germline V lookup: CDR1 MDHEN, CDR2 SYDVKM. The length of the CDR3 is 12 residues. In DNA form, the CDR3 reads TGTGCCAGCCTTTCCCAGGGAAAATCGCAGTATTTT. This translates into CASLSQGKSQYF.

This clonotype qualifies as medium-sized. The chain links TRBV29-1 to TRBJ1-1; D gene ambiguous. Germline V gene data show CDR1 as SQVTM and CDR2 as ANQGSEA. Trimming stripped 4 bases from V and 4 bases from J, with 13 bases between. CDR3 length equals 13 residues. The CDR3 bases are TGCAGCGTTGGTAGGGCGATGGCCACTGAAGCTTTCTTT. It codes for CSVGRAMATEAFF.

This clonotype is categorized as medium-sized. The gene calls are TRBV20-1 and TRBJ2-2; D is perhaps TRBD1 (7 bases). The CDR3 is made up of 14 amino acids. Germline CDR1 DFQATT, CDR2 SNEGSKA (reference sequence). V lost 3 bases and J lost 5, with 13 bases in between. For the CDR3, the DNA is TGCAGTGCTAGGAGCAGGGGGGAAACCGGGGAGCTGTTTTTT. Encoded protein: CSARSRGETGELFF.

Relative to its sample, this clonotype is medium-sized (0.01 to 0.1%). The chain joins TRBV20-1 to TRBJ1-2; tentative D call: TRBD1 (6 bases). Between the trimmed V and J ends, which lost 5 bases and 5 bases, there was a span of 15 bases. The CDR3 is made up of 13 amino acids. CDR1 and CDR2 (germline): DFQATT, SNEGSKA (reference sequence). CDR3 protein: CSAEQGPGYGYTF. CDR3 in DNA: TGCAGTGCTGAACAGGGACCAGGGTATGGCTACACCTTC.

Judged by abundance, this clonotype is medium-sized. This chain connects TRBV7-2 to TRBJ2-3, with D unresolved. Deletions cut 8 bases from V and 0 bases from J, with 12 bases between. The V gene's germline CDR1 is SGHTA and CDR2 FQGNSA. CDR3 length equals 14 residues. The CDR3 sequence is CASRNTASTDTQYF. The DNA for the CDR3 is TGTGCCAGCCGAAACACTGCTAGCACAGATACGCAGTATTTT. Using reference TRBV7-2 and TRBJ2-3 for the parts outside the CDR3, the full variable domain is GAGVSQSPSNKVTEKGKDVELRCDPISGHTALYWYRQSLGQGLEFLIYFQGNSAPDKSGLPSDRFSAERTGGSVSTLTIQRTQQEDSAVYLCASRNTASTDTQYFGPGTRLTVL.

Relative to its sample, this clonotype is medium-sized (0.01 to 0.1%). The V call is TRBV4-3, the J call TRBJ2-1; no clear D. The CDR3 contains 15 residues. V was cut by 3 bases and J by 0 bases, with 9 bases left in between. Looked up from germline, CDR1 is LGHNA and CDR2 is YSLEER. Here the CDR3 reads CASSQGRNSYNEQFF. CDR3 nucleotides: TGCGCCAGCAGCCAGGGTCGGAACTCCTACAATGAGCAGTTCTTC.

The sample holds many counts of this clonotype. The chain is built from TRBV7-2 and TRBJ2-5; 9 bases fit TRBD2. Per germline, CDR1 SGHTA and CDR2 FQGNSA. With 4 bases clipped from V and 5 bases from J, the junction kept 8 bases outside the gene matches. This CDR3 has 15 residues. The CDR3 region is CASSSVAGEGETQYF. Written as DNA, the CDR3 is TGTGCCAGCAGCTCGGTAGCGGGAGAGGGGGAGACCCAGTACTTC.

In its sample, this clonotype ranks as medium-sized. This chain's CDR3 is CASTRVGSGNTIYF. The CDR3 DNA reads TGTGCCAGCACCAGGGTCGGGTCTGGAAACACCATATATTTT. This rearrangement joins TRBV6-1 to TRBJ1-3; the D gene is possibly TRBD1 (5 bases). CDR1 and CDR2 (germline): MNHNS, SASEGT. With 7 bases removed from V and 1 base from J, the gap between germline ends came to 11 bases. CDR3 length: 14 amino acids.

This clonotype is medium-sized. J is TRBJ1-1 and V is TRBV7-3, with 7 bases fitting TRBD1. The CDR3 spans 13 residues. With V trimmed by 5 bases and J by 6 bases, 6 bases remained unmatched. Germline CDR1 SGHTA, CDR2 FQGTGA. For the CDR3, the DNA is TGTGCCAGCAGCCCAGGGGGGATGGCTGAAGCTTTCTTT. The encoded protein is CASSPGGMAEAFF.

This clonotype was detected ten times or more. This chain links TRBV30 with TRBJ2-5; D gene uncertain. V dropped 4 bases and J dropped 0 bases, with 6 bases sitting between them. In germline, CDR1 is GTSNPN, CDR2 SVGIG (reference sequence). The CDR3 extends over 12 amino acids. CDR3 sequence: CAWTRYQETQYF. The CDR3 DNA sequence: TGTGCCTGGACACGGTACCAAGAGACCCAGTACTTC.

This clonotype is termed medium-sized (0.01 to 0.1%). The chain has TRBV5-1 and TRBJ2-1, with TRBD2 identical over 8 bases. Germline V gene data show CDR1 as SGHRS and CDR2 as YFSETQ. The ends lost 2 bases at V and 3 bases at J; junction bases unmatched: 7. This CDR3 region has 16 residues. CDR3 in DNA: TGCGCCAGCAGCTTCCTAAGCGGGAGCGTCTACAATGAGCAGTTCTTC. Translating gives CASSFLSGSVYNEQFF.

Sample share makes this clonotype medium-sized (0.01 to 0.1%). The V call is TRBV20-1, the J call TRBJ2-3; TRBD2 matches at 9 bases. The junction had 8 bases not matched to a gene; V was cut back by 8 bases and J by 5 bases. Germline V gene lookup returns CDR1 DFQATT and CDR2 SNEGSKA (reference sequence). This CDR3 has 13 residues. CDR3 sequence: CSFPLAGIDTQYF. In DNA, the CDR3 is TGCAGTTTCCCCCTAGCGGGAATAGATACGCAGTATTTT.

This clonotype rates as medium-sized. V and J are TRBV9 and TRBJ2-7, with D perhaps matching TRBD1 (5 bases). The CDR3 length is 13 residues. Trimming left V 0 bases short and J 7 bases short, with 11 bases between. Germline CDR1 reads SGDLS; CDR2 reads YYNGEE. CDR3 coding DNA: TGTGCCAGCAGCGTAGGGACCCCAGGGGAGCAGTACTTC. Encoded protein: CASSVGTPGEQYF.

Comments on this clonotype: Lacking the conserved final phenylalanine or tryptophan, this CDR3 likely reflects a read error. This chain connects TRBV6-2 or TRBV6-3 to TRBJ1-2; tentatively, D is TRBD1 (6 bases). Germline lookup yields CDR1 MNHEY and CDR2 SVGEGT. CDR3 size: 13 residues. V lost 6 bases and J lost 3, with 11 bases in between. The CDR3 DNA reads as TGTGCCAGCAGCCCCACAGGGCACTATGGCTACACCATC. Amino acid sequence: CASSPTGHYGYTI.

On this clonotype: The conserved closing phenylalanine or tryptophan is absent in this CDR3, likely reflecting a read error. V is TRBV7-8 and J is TRBJ1-3; 7 positions agree with TRBD1. The CDR3 totals 16 residues. From germline, CDR1 is SGHVS and CDR2 FQNEAQ. The CDR3 DNA follows: TGTGCCAGCAGCTTGGGGACAGCGAACTCTGGGAACACCATATATTCT. It encodes CASSLGTANSGNTIYS.

This clonotype is medium-sized. The chain recombines TRBV4-2 with TRBJ2-2; D unresolved. Germline V gene sequence: CDR1 LGHNA, CDR2 YNFKEQ. V was clipped by 6 bases and J by 6 bases, with 11 bases between them. The CDR3 is 13 residues long. The CDR3 DNA is TGTGCCAGCAGTCCCCTAAGGGCCGGGGAGCTGTTTTTT. This encodes CASSPLRAGELFF.

The rearrangement links TRBV19 to TRBJ2-3, with 9 bases aligning to TRBD2. CDR1 and CDR2 (germline): LNHDA, SQIVND (reference sequence). V shed 7 bases, J shed 3 bases, and the junction held 5 bases outside the gene matches. This CDR3 is built from 14 residues. This CDR3 reads CASTAGGPTDTQYF. The CDR3 region has the DNA TGTGCCAGTACTGCGGGAGGGCCGACAGATACGCAGTATTTT.

This clonotype was counted a few times. The genes are TRBV20-1 and TRBJ2-1; 15 nucleotides agree with TRBD2. V was clipped by 3 bases and J by 7 bases; unmatched bases: 4. The germline gives CDR1 DFQATT, CDR2 SNEGSKA (reference sequence). This CDR3 is 15 amino acids long. CDR3 loop: CSASWTSGRGNEQFF. CDR3 in DNA: TGCAGTGCTAGTTGGACTAGCGGGAGGGGGAATGAGCAGTTCTTC.

A note on this clonotype: This may be a read error: a much more frequent sequence differs by one nucleotide. This chain joins TRBV5-1 and TRBJ2-7; D could derive from TRBD1 or TRBD2 (5 bases each). Germline CDR1 SGHRS, CDR2 YFSETQ. The CDR3 has 12 amino acids. CDR3 sequence reads: CSSSLGEYEQYF. CDR3 nucleotides: TGCTCCAGCAGCTTGGGGGAATACGAGCAGTACTTC.